A single sample gave rise to the 29 T cell receptor beta chains below, sequenced in a study of blood T cell repertoires in COVID-19. Sequenced by immunoSEQ multiplex PCR; TCRdb stores in-frame clones only, minus some. The sample has around 50,000 clones, under 95% seen once. The specimen was peripheral blood. The receptors come from a man aged 65 to 79 with active COVID-19.

This clone appeared a single time. The V call is TRBV5-8, the J call TRBJ1-5; D gene unclear. This CDR3 comprises 12 residues. Germline-derived CDR1 and CDR2 are SGHTS and YDEGEE. Trimming removed 2 bases from V and 3 bases from J, with 3 bases in between. Here the CDR3 reads CASSFYNQPQHF. DNA for the CDR3: TGTGCCAGCAGCTTTTACAATCAGCCCCAGCATTTT.

For the CDR3, the DNA is TGTGCCAGCAGCCAGTATAGCGGGAGATACAATGAGCAGTTCTTC. This gives the protein CASSQYSGRYNEQFF. The V call is TRBV3-1 (or the pseudogene TRBV3-2), the J call TRBJ2-1; TRBD2 agrees at 9 bases. Germline trimming cut 3 bases from V and 4 bases from J; bases unmatched to any gene: 4. This CDR3 spans 15 amino acids. Germline assignment: CDR1 LGHDT and CDR2 YNNKEL (reference sequence).

The genes are TRBV18 and TRBJ1-6; D may be TRBD1 (5 bases). Trimming took 5 bases from V and 10 from J, leaving 12 bases between them. Germline assignment: CDR1 KGHSH and CDR2 LQKENI. The CDR3 runs to 13 residues. The CDR3, as DNA: TGTGCCAGCTCAAAGGGGCGAGGCTCACCCCTCCACTTT. Protein: CASSKGRGSPLHF.

The J gene is TRBJ2-1, the V gene TRBV7-8; D remains unclear. The CDR3 has 16 residues. Deletions cut 2 bases from V and 0 bases from J, with 11 bases between. Looked up from germline, CDR1 is SGHVS and CDR2 is FQNEAQ. CDR3 in amino acids: CASSLLGANSYNEQFF. In DNA, the CDR3 is TGTGCCAGCAGCTTATTAGGAGCGAACTCCTACAATGAGCAGTTCTTC.

The J gene is TRBJ1-6, the V gene TRBV7-9, with 9 bases matching TRBD1. V was pared by 1 base and J by 10 bases, with 2 bases of the junction left unmatched. Germline values: CDR1 SEHNR, CDR2 FQNEAQ (reference sequence). The CDR3 covers 14 residues. CDR3 in DNA: TGTGCCAGCAGCTTAGGGACAGGGGTATCACCCCTCCACTTT. Encoded protein: CASSLGTGVSPLHF.

CDR3 nucleotides: TGTGCCAGCAGTTACACTATTGTCGACGAGCAGTACTTC. Its translation: CASSYTIVDEQYF. The chain couples TRBV6-5 to TRBJ2-7; D call uncertain. V was pared by 2 bases and J by 5 bases, with 10 bases between. The germline V gene encodes CDR1 MNHEY and CDR2 SVGAGI. This CDR3 region has 13 residues.

This clone was seen only once. CDR3 sequence (DNA): TGTGCCAGCAGCTTAAAGGGGAGCGGGAGGGGGACCTACAATGAGCAGTTCTTC. Its translation: CASSLKGSGRGTYNEQFF. The V gene is TRBV7-3, the J gene TRBJ2-1; 10 nucleotides match TRBD2. This CDR3 comprises 18 residues. Trimming removed 1 base from V and 2 bases from J; junction bases left unmatched: 8. The germline CDR1 and CDR2 sequences are SGHTA and FQGTGA.

This clone turned up a few times. The rearrangement joins TRBV5-1 to TRBJ2-7; no definite D call. CDR1 SGHRS and CDR2 YFSETQ come from the germline V gene. Trimming removed 1 base from V and 2 bases from J, with 7 bases in between. This CDR3 has 13 amino acids. CDR3 residues: CASSLNQAYEQYF. In nucleotides, the CDR3 is TGCGCCAGCAGCTTGAACCAGGCCTACGAGCAGTACTTC. The full variable domain, its missing parts supplied by reference TRBV5-1 and TRBJ2-7, is KAGVTQTPRYLIKTRGQQVTLSCSPISGHRSVSWYQQTPGQGLQFLFEYFSETQRNKGNFPGRFSGRQFSNSRSEMNVSTLELGDSALYLCASSLNQAYEQYFGPGTRLTVT.

This clone was found once. The CDR3: CASSQDPPPSWAGVSGELFF. The CDR3 DNA reads TGTGCCAGCAGCCAAGATCCCCCCCCCTCTTGGGCGGGAGTTAGCGGGGAGCTGTTTTTT. The rearrangement joins TRBV4-2 to TRBJ2-2, with 7 nucleotides matching TRBD2. CDR1 and CDR2 from the germline V gene are LGHNA and YNFKEQ. CDR3 length: 20 amino acids. Germline trimming cut 0 bases from V and 7 bases from J; bases unmatched to any gene: 20.

This clone appeared a single time. J is TRBJ2-3 and V is TRBV18, with TRBD2 matching over 7 bases. The CDR3 spans 15 residues. The germline gives CDR1 KGHSH, CDR2 LQKENI. V gave up 2 bases and J gave up 1 base; unmatched junction bases: 3. The CDR3 is CASSPLGGGTDTQYF. The CDR3 nucleotides read TGTGCCAGCTCACCATTGGGAGGGGGCACAGATACGCAGTATTTT.

The CDR3 region has the DNA TGTGCCAGCTCCGGGACTAGCGGTAACAATGAGCAGTTCTTC. This translates into CASSGTSGNNEQFF. The chain carries TRBV18 and TRBJ2-1, with TRBD2 matching over 11 bases. Germline CDR1 KGHSH, CDR2 LQKENI. V was clipped by 6 bases and J by 5 bases; unmatched bases: 3. The CDR3 covers 14 residues.

The CDR3, as DNA: TGTGCTAGTGGTTTGGTACGGGCGGCTAGCGGGACGTGGGAGCAGTACTTC. This encodes CASGLVRAASGTWEQYF. The chain links TRBV12-5 to TRBJ2-7; TRBD2 aligns across 9 bases. With 0 bases clipped from V and 7 bases from J, the junction kept 13 bases outside the gene matches. The CDR3 is 17 amino acids. From germline, CDR1 is LGHNT and CDR2 FRNRAP.

CDR3 region: CASSSSPLAIEQFF. CDR3 nucleotide sequence: TGTGCCAGCAGTAGTAGCCCCCTAGCTATTGAGCAGTTCTTC. The rearrangement links TRBV11-2 to TRBJ2-1, with D maybe TRBD2 (5 bases). Germline CDR1 reads SGHAT; CDR2 reads FQNNGV. Trimming pared 6 bases from V and 9 bases from J, leaving 18 bases between. The CDR3 runs to 14 residues.

The chain carries TRBV18 and TRBJ1-5; D remains unclear. Germline V gives CDR1 KGHSH, CDR2 LQKENI. V lost 3 bases, J lost 2 bases, and 8 bases lay in between. The CDR3 totals 14 residues. The CDR3 nucleotides read TGTGCCAGCTCACCCGAGGGTGGCAATCAGCCCCAGCATTTT. Its translation is CASSPEGGNQPQHF.

This chain uses TRBV10-1 with TRBJ2-3; D is uncertain. CDR1 WNHNN and CDR2 SYGVQD come from the germline V gene (reference sequence). Trimming stripped 4 bases from V and 0 bases from J, with 8 bases between. The CDR3 has 14 amino acids. The CDR3 is CASSVGTSTDTQYF. CDR3 nucleotides: TGCGCCAGCAGTGTTGGTACTAGCACAGATACGCAGTATTTT.

This rearrangement joins TRBV30 to TRBJ1-2; no clear D. The V end lost 4 bases, the J end lost 1 base, and 10 bases lay between the germline ends. This CDR3 contains 13 residues. CDR1 and CDR2 (germline): GTSNPN, SVGIG (reference sequence). CDR3 amino acids: CAWNPGGNYGYTF. CDR3 sequence (DNA): TGTGCCTGGAACCCGGGAGGTAACTATGGCTACACCTTC.

The chain links TRBV6-5 to TRBJ2-3; 9 bases agree with TRBD2. The V segment lost 4 bases and the J segment 3 bases; nucleotides outside the gene matches: 2. The CDR3 has 14 residues. Per germline, CDR1 MNHEY and CDR2 SVGAGI. Written as DNA, the CDR3 is TGTGCCAGCAGTTCGACTAGCGGAACAGATACGCAGTATTTT. It codes for CASSSTSGTDTQYF.

The chain uses TRBV18 and TRBJ1-5; a weak D match, TRBD1 (6 bases). V was shortened by 2 bases and J by 7 bases, with 12 bases between the two germline ends. The germline V gene has CDR1 KGHSH and CDR2 LQKENI. The CDR3 consists of 14 residues. CDR3 sequence: CASSPVRGGQPQHF. As DNA, the CDR3 is TGTGCCAGCTCACCAGTCAGGGGTGGCCAGCCCCAGCATTTT.

This rearrangement joins TRBV14 to TRBJ2-5, with TRBD2 matching 8 bases. The CDR3 extends over 16 amino acids. V was clipped by 1 base and J by 2 bases; unmatched bases: 6. Germline-derived CDR1 and CDR2 are SGHDN and FVKESK. CDR3 sequence: CASSQGFGLAQETQYF. The CDR3 nucleotides are TGTGCCAGCAGCCAAGGGTTTGGACTAGCACAAGAGACCCAGTACTTC. Together with reference TRBV14 and TRBJ2-5, the CDR3 gives the full variable domain: EAGVTQFPSHSVIEKGQTVTLRCDPISGHDNLYWYRRVMGKEIKFLLHFVKESKQDESGMPNNRFLAERTGGTYSTLKVQPAELEDSGVYFCASSQGFGLAQETQYFGPGTRLLVL.

This CDR3 is CASSEDRVLGQPQHF. The CDR3 nucleotides read TGTGCCAGCAGCGAGGACAGGGTCTTAGGGCAGCCCCAGCATTTT. This rearrangement joins TRBV7-2 to TRBJ1-5, with 8 nucleotides matching TRBD1. Looked up from germline, CDR1 is SGHTA and CDR2 is FQGNSA. The CDR3 is 15 residues long. Trimming cost V 5 bases and J 7 bases; bases outside gene matches: 10.

The chain employs TRBV19 and TRBJ2-7; D is perhaps TRBD1 (6 bases). This CDR3 spans 15 amino acids. V lost 4 bases and J 1 base, leaving 14 bases between the germline ends. Germline V CDR1 and CDR2: LNHDA, SQIVND (reference sequence). As DNA, the CDR3 is TGTGCCAGTAGTACCCTCACAGGGTCGTCCTACGAGCAGTACTTC. It codes for CASSTLTGSSYEQYF.

The J gene is TRBJ2-7, the V gene TRBV5-1; D call uncertain. V lost 0 bases and J lost 2, with 9 bases in between. The CDR3 sequence is 14 residues long. The germline gives CDR1 SGHRS, CDR2 YFSETQ. The CDR3 sequence: CASSLVADTYEQYF. CDR3 nucleotides: TGCGCCAGCAGCTTGGTGGCAGACACCTACGAGCAGTACTTC.

The V call is TRBV24-1, the J call TRBJ1-1; D unclear. CDR1 and CDR2 (germline): KGHDR, SFDVKD. V was clipped by 2 bases and J by 1 base, with 4 bases between them. This CDR3 region has 13 residues. Here the CDR3 DNA reads TGTGCCACCAGTGATTACAGGAACACTGAAGCTTTCTTT. Amino acid sequence: CATSDYRNTEAFF.

The chain links TRBV27 to TRBJ2-3, with 7 bases lining up with TRBD2. CDR3 size: 16 residues. V shed 6 bases, J shed 0 bases, and the junction held 9 bases outside the gene matches. Germline V gives CDR1 MNHEY, CDR2 SMNVEV (reference sequence). The CDR3 DNA reads TGTGCCAGCAGGCCCGAAAGCGGGATTAGCACAGATACGCAGTATTTT. It codes for CASRPESGISTDTQYF.

The table lists this clone with a few counts. The rearrangement joins TRBV28 to TRBJ1-1; D not resolved. The CDR3 length is 13 residues. Deletions cut 7 bases from V and 11 bases from J, with 20 bases between. CDR1 is MDHEN, CDR2 SYDVKM, per germline. Here the CDR3 reads CASIPPTQGGAFF. For the CDR3, the DNA is TGTGCCAGCATTCCACCTACCCAAGGCGGGGCTTTCTTT. The variable domain in full, with the rest retrieved from reference TRBV28 and TRBJ1-1, is DVKVTQSSRYLVKRTGEKVFLECVQDMDHENMFWYRQDPGLGLRLIYFSYDVKMKEKGDIPEGYSVSREKKERFSLILESASTNQTSMYLCASIPPTQGGAFFGQGTRLTVV.

The V gene is TRBV2, the J gene TRBJ2-5; a possible D gene is TRBD1 (5 bases). The CDR3 spans 15 residues. Trimming removed 1 base from V and 3 bases from J, with 12 bases in between. Germline V lookup: CDR1 SNHLY, CDR2 FYNNEI. The CDR3 DNA sequence: TGTGCCAGCAGTGAAGTGGGCAGGGTAAAAGAGACCCAGTACTTC. As protein: CASSEVGRVKETQYF. The full variable domain, rest sourced from reference TRBV2 and TRBJ2-5, is EPEVTQTPSHQVTQMGQEVILRCVPISNHLYFYWYRQILGQKVEFLVSFYNNEISEKSEIFDDQFSVERPDGSNFTLKIRSTKLEDSAMYFCASSEVGRVKETQYFGPGTRLLVL.

The chain recombines TRBV2 with TRBJ2-2; 7 nucleotides line up with TRBD2. V gave up 8 bases and J gave up 3 bases; unmatched junction bases: 9. Germline V gene lookup returns CDR1 SNHLY and CDR2 FYNNEI. The CDR3 extends over 15 amino acids. CDR3 region: CASGRDFLDTGELFF. CDR3 sequence (DNA): TGTGCCAGCGGGAGGGACTTTCTGGACACCGGGGAGCTGTTTTTT.

V and J are TRBV7-8 and TRBJ1-4; D gene unclear. Germline-derived CDR1 and CDR2 are SGHVS and FQNEAQ. The CDR3 consists of 15 residues. Trimming removed 2 bases from V and 7 bases from J, with 14 bases in between. The CDR3 protein is CASSLSRGLGEKLFF. The CDR3 nucleotides read TGTGCCAGCAGCTTATCCCGAGGATTAGGTGAAAAACTGTTTTTT.

The chain couples TRBV6-1 to TRBJ1-4; 9 positions match TRBD1. The CDR3 has 16 amino acids. Trimming cost V 4 bases and J 6 bases; bases outside gene matches: 9. In germline, CDR1 is MNHNS, CDR2 SASEGT. CDR3 protein: CASSVVPRTGDEKLFF. CDR3 sequence (DNA): TGTGCCAGCAGTGTCGTTCCCCGGACAGGGGATGAAAAACTGTTTTTT.